These T cell receptor beta chains were read from a single sample in a study of regulatory T cells in long-lasting Graves disease. TCRdb re-analysed the multiplex PCR reads in MiXCR, keeping a single row per CDR3 protein. The sample lists around 500,000 distinct CDR3 sequences, approximately 12% occurring once. These same records also appear under a second study, on T cells in Graves' hyperthyroidism and ophthalmopathy.

This specimen consisted of peripheral blood mononuclear cells (PBMCs), obtained at new diagnosis, from a patient treated with antithyroid drugs. These receptors were collected from a man younger than 40 with Graves disease. Both conserved end residues are part of each CDR3. D genes are given only for firm matches. The size field is filled for only some rows; it gives once, few, many or a size class.

CDR3 protein | CDR3 DNA | clone size | CDR3 length | J gene | V gene | D gene
CASREPRQGATEAFF | TGTGCCAGCAGAGAACCGCGACAGGGGGCCACTGAAGCTTTCTTT | many | 15 | TRBJ1-1 | TRBV19 | TRBD1
CASGSSTSGPIF | TGTGCTAGTGGTTCTTCCACTAGCGGGCCCATCTTC | few | 12 | TRBJ2-1 | TRBV12-5 | TRBD2
CSARDPSGSADTQYF | TGCAGTGCTAGGGACCCTAGCGGGAGCGCAGATACGCAGTATTTT | many | 15 | TRBJ2-3 | TRBV20-1 | TRBD2
CASGRGFGANVLTF | TGTGCTAGTGGGAGGGGGTTCGGGGCCAACGTCCTGACTTTC | few | 14 | TRBJ2-6 | TRBV12-5 | .
CASSHRGRDRATDTQYF | TGCGCCAGCAGCCACCGGGGGAGAGACAGGGCTACAGATACGCAGTATTTT | . | 17 | TRBJ2-3 | TRBV4-1 | .
CASNQGDNEQFF | TGTGCCAGCAACCAGGGAGACAATGAGCAGTTCTTC | . | 12 | TRBJ2-1 | TRBV9 | .
CSGEGKSDEQYF | TGCAGTGGAGAAGGTAAAAGCGACGAGCAGTACTTC | many | 12 | TRBJ2-7 | TRBV20-1 | .
CASSEFVLRDRKNYEQYF | TGCGCCAGCAGTGAGTTTGTCCTTCGGGACAGGAAGAACTACGAGCAGTACTTC | . | 18 | TRBJ2-7 | TRBV10-1 | TRBD1
CASSQASWVGNYEQYF | TGTGCCAGCAGTCAAGCCTCATGGGTCGGGAACTACGAGCAGTACTTC | many | 16 | TRBJ2-7 | TRBV13 | .
CASSLGPGRAISHSGGANVLTF | TGCGCCAGCAGCTTGGGTCCCGGCAGGGCCATTTCCCACTCGGGGGGGGCCAACGTCCTGACTTTC | . | 22 | TRBJ2-6 | TRBV5-1 | .
CASSPQGTEGYTF | TGTGCCAGCAGCCCTCAGGGGACGGAAGGCTACACCTTC | . | 13 | TRBJ1-2 | TRBV3-1 | .